Sequencing of this TCR beta chain was carried out in a study of shared clonotypes between healthy human individuals. The assay was run at deep level. Using immunoSEQ multiplex PCR, the repertoire was profiled, and TCRdb retains in-frame clones only, with some absent. The sample comprises 2 million to 2.5 million clones, approximately 93% of which are singletons, and 0.35% to 0.5% rests with the top ten. Between the trimmed V and J ends, which lost 1 base and 1 base, there was a span of 8 bases. There are 14 residues in the CDR3. The germline V gene has CDR1 SNHLY and CDR2 FYNNEI. The gene calls are TRBV2 and TRBJ2-7; D is possibly TRBD1 or TRBD2 (5 bases each). The TCR was taken from a man between 18 and 29 years old in good health. Some clones in this sample may be carry-over from other donors' samples. The sequenced material came from naive CD4+ T cells from PBMCs. Subset described: CD45RA+ positively selected. This chain's CDR3 is CASSEVGESYEQYF. The CDR3 region has the DNA TGTGCCAGCAGTGAAGTAGGGGAGTCCTACGAGCAGTACTTC. The complete variable domain, with remaining parts taken from reference TRBV2 and TRBJ2-7, reads EPEVTQTPSHQVTQMGQEVILRCVPISNHLYFYWYRQILGQKVEFLVSFYNNEISEKSEIFDDQFSVERPDGSNFTLKIRSTKLEDSAMYFCASSEVGESYEQYFGPGTRLTVT.